This T cell receptor (beta chain) was observed in a study of cytomegalovirus exposure and HLA in healthy donors. Study-level results: Most TCRs appeared rarely, but some public TCRs recurred in many donors. It was reported that the classifier diagnosed cytomegalovirus status with high specificity and sensitivity in both the original and validation cohorts.

The ends were cut back, 0 bases at V and 0 bases at J, with 6 bases in the middle. The CDR3 loop spans 15 amino acids. Germline V gene sequence: CDR1 MNHEY, CDR2 SMNVEV (reference sequence). Here immunoSEQ multiplex PCR was the method, and the copy in TCRdb shows in-frame clones only, minus some. The profile shows about 280,000 clones, more than 75% of them singletons. Regarding this clone: The antigen is unknown. This specimen includes other DNA sequences encoding the same CDR3.

V is TRBV27 and J is TRBJ1-5, with D uncertain. The sample consisted of PBMCs. This sequence originates from a woman younger than 35 in good health and CMV-seronegative. CDR3 region: CASSLSSYSNQPQHF. The CDR3 DNA is TGTGCCAGCAGTTTATCCTCCTATAGCAATCAGCCCCAGCATTTT.